This TCR beta chain was documented in a study of T cells expressing NK-cell markers. Study in general: From sorted CD3+CD56+NKG2C+, CD3+CD56+NKG2C- and CD3+CD56-NKG2C+ T cells came the TCR beta repertoires.

Beta-chain TCR cDNA was generated via 5'RACE template switching with UMIs. Using the 5' RACE reads, TCRdb records one entry per CDR3 protein without DNA. The sample includes some 410,000 distinct CDR3 sequences. Points on this clonotype: Its specificity is not known.

Study-wide results and caveats: NKG2C+ dominant clonotype frequencies in roughly six donors were about 1.0-8% of CD8+ T cells.

Sequencing was done on a sample of blood T cells: a sorted CD56 or NKG2C T cell subset, CD4+ or CD8+ T cells, or bulk PBMC T cells (not recorded which). The receptor comes from a woman between 18 and 70 years old in good health.

The CDR3 region is CASSFLRGNTIYF. The gene calls are TRBV12-3 or TRBV12-4 and TRBJ1-3. This CDR3 spans 13 amino acids.